This paragraph covers one T cell receptor (beta chain) sequence. Its target is not known. CDR3 length: 14 residues. Germline CDR1 reads SGHRS; CDR2 reads YFSETQ. The trim removed 0 bases at V and 4 bases at J, leaving 4 bases unmatched. The assay was immunoSEQ multiplex PCR, and TCRdb's table has in-frame clones only and misses some. The data contain tens of thousands of clones, over 80% of them singletons. These data originate in a study of OX40 agonist ivuxolimab in advanced cancers. Study conclusions and caveats: Among the nonresponders, some also had low normalized T-cell clonal expansion.

The rearrangement links TRBV5-1 to TRBJ2-7, with 7 positions matching TRBD1. The clonotype comes from an adult with an advanced solid tumor such as melanoma, head and neck, liver or kidney cancer. Sequences were derived from CD4+ or CD8+ T cells sorted from blood, sampled in a trial of the OX40 agonist ivuxolimab. The CDR3 DNA reads as TGCGCCAGCAGCTTGGGGGACAGTCTTTACGAGCAGTACTTC. This gives the protein CASSLGDSLYEQYF.